Here is one T cell receptor beta chain with its context. The antigen is undetermined. This specimen belongs to a study of T cell responses to AZD1222 COVID-19 vaccine. Study results and limitations: Across the whole spike, CD4 TCRs peaked at regions 160-218 and 743-854. White British people made up most donors, females outnumbered males, and clonal diversity was possibly underestimated.

Measured with immunoSEQ multiplex PCR; TCRdb has only the in-frame clones, and not every one. The profile shows roughly 100,000 clones, 85% to 90% of them singletons. Sequenced here: peripheral blood, sampled on day 0 of AZD1222 vaccination. This TCR came from an adult in good health.

The CDR3 spells CASSIGRGGQPQHF. The CDR3 DNA sequence: TGTGCCAGTAGTATCGGACGCGGGGGGCAGCCCCAGCATTTT. The V gene is TRBV19, the J gene TRBJ1-5, with D perhaps matching TRBD1 (5 bases). Trimming shortened V by 3 bases and J by 7 bases, and 13 bases separated the two germline ends. This CDR3 contains 14 residues. Per germline, CDR1 LNHDA and CDR2 SQIVND (reference sequence).